This T cell receptor beta chain emerged from a study of CD8+CD57+ T cells in acquired aplastic anemia. By flow cytometry, patients selected for sequencing had shown an expansion of CD8+CD57+ cells. CDR3 size: 15 residues. The germline V and J ends were trimmed by 5 bases and 5 bases, with 18 bases remaining between them. Using genomic DNA as the template, TCR beta VDJ and CDR3 profiling was carried out. TCRdb used MiXCR to reprocess the reads, holding one entry per CDR3 protein. The sample consists of roughly 290,000 distinct CDR3 sequences, under 60% of them appearing once. The receptor's source is a human donor with aplastic anemia. The rearrangement uses TRBV12-3 or TRBV12-4 and TRBJ2-5; the D gene is possibly TRBD1 (6 bases). Source material: sorted CD4+, CD8+, or CD8+CD57+ T cells (not recorded which) from PBMCs. CDR3 DNA sequence: TGTGCCAGCAGTGAACAGGGAGTGGCAGGGGAGACCCAGTACTTC. Amino acid sequence: CASSEQGVAGETQYF.